This TCR beta chain appears in the sequencing data of a study of cytomegalovirus exposure and HLA in healthy donors. Whole-study context: Some 85 million unique TCRs, all from HLA-typed donors, were included in an early release of the data.

This CDR3 region has 15 residues. In the PCR, 60 Vbeta and 13 Jbeta primers were used. Here immunoSEQ multiplex PCR was the method, and the copy in TCRdb shows in-frame clones only, minus some. The table records some 150,000 clones, 75% to 80% of them present only once. When sampled, the donors appeared nominally healthy, though they likely had unrecorded immune exposures. The clonotype originates from a male donor in good health and CMV-seronegative. The source material was PBMCs. V is TRBV7-5 and J is TRBJ2-2; no DNA check was done on the table's D call, TRBD2. TRBV7-5 is listed as a pseudogene. CDR3 bases: TGTGCCAGAAGCTTAGGAGGGAGGAACACCGGGGAGCTGTTTTTT. This translates into CARSLGGRNTGELFF.